This T cell receptor (beta chain) was recorded in a study of T cell changes during pregnancy in multiple sclerosis (dated by TCRdb to between 2017 and 2020). Describing the broader study: In women with multiple sclerosis, the researchers looked at how the T cell repertoire shifted as pregnancy progressed.

The CDR3 holds 15 amino acids from the cysteine to the phenylalanine. Of all the DNA, just the CDR3 is kept, 45 bases in frame from base 1. CDR1 SGHTA and CDR2 FQGTGA are derived from the germline V gene. V and J are truncated by 5 bases and 1 base respectively, leaving an intervening sequence of 15 bases. The library came from the immunoSEQ multiplex PCR assay. The clones in this table, taken by TCRdb from immuneACCESS, are in-frame only. Not every clone is retained; where verified, under half of the shortfall comes from an unresolved V gene, and the cause of the rest is unknown. This sample is represented by about 43,000 clones; roughly 90% of them were singletons. The ten largest clonotypes hold about 1.5% of the sample. As regards this clone: Its antigen is still unknown. No quality values exist for individual bases; no much larger clone is one base distant.

The sequence was obtained from a female donor with multiple sclerosis, enrolled in a pregnancy study. The rearrangement combines TRBV7-3 with TRBJ2-7; the D segment cannot be called with confidence. The sequenced sample consisted of PBMCs (not recorded whether the cells were cultured). The DNA sequence is TGTGCCAGCAGCGCTTCAAAGCGAGAATCCTACGAGCAGTACTTC. It translates as CASSASKRESYEQYF.